The rows below give T cell receptor beta chains drawn from one sample of a study of cytotoxic CD8 clonotypes in ibrutinib-treated CLL. Profiled with immunoSEQ multiplex PCR; TCRdb holds only in-frame clones, not every one. Of approximately 320,000 clones detected, 67% appear once; the ten largest clones hold approximately 6%. The sequencing used PBMCs, collected after 36 months of ibrutinib treatment. The receptors here all came from a human donor with chronic lymphocytic leukemia. Both conserved end residues are part of each CDR3. Each record gives: V gene, J gene, clone size, D gene, CDR3 DNA, CDR3 protein. D genes are given only for firm matches. Expanded clones get a size class; other rows say once, few or many, or leave the size out.

V gene: TRBV9
J gene: TRBJ2-3
clone size: -
D gene: -
CDR3 DNA: TGTGCCAGCAGCGTCTCCTCTCTAGCCTTCACACGCGATACGCAGTATTTT
CDR3 protein: CASSVSSLAFTRDTQYF

V gene: TRBV7-8
J gene: TRBJ2-1
clone size: -
D gene: TRBD2
CDR3 DNA: TGTGCCAGCAGCCCCCGTGGGCGGGAGGGGTTCAATGAGCAGTTCTTC
CDR3 protein: CASSPRGREGFNEQFF

V gene: TRBV29-1
J gene: TRBJ2-3
clone size: -
D gene: TRBD2
CDR3 DNA: TGCAGCGTTGTACTACTGACTAGCGCAATCACAGATACGCAGTATTTT
CDR3 protein: CSVVLLTSAITDTQYF

V gene: TRBV6-1
J gene: TRBJ2-1
clone size: -
D gene: -
CDR3 DNA: TGTGCCAGCAGGGGTCTGGCGGCCTCCTACAATGAGCAGTTCTTC
CDR3 protein: CASRGLAASYNEQFF

V gene: TRBV6-1
J gene: TRBJ1-2
clone size: -
D gene: -
CDR3 DNA: TGTGCCAGCAGTGAATGGAACTTGGCAGGGGTCCGGCGTGGCTACACCTTC
CDR3 protein: CASSEWNLAGVRRGYTF

V gene: TRBV9
J gene: TRBJ1-1
clone size: once
D gene: -
CDR3 DNA: TGTGCCAGCAGCGTTAGCCCGGCCCATGAAGCTTTCTTT
CDR3 protein: CASSVSPAHEAFF

V gene: TRBV29-1
J gene: TRBJ1-2
clone size: once
D gene: -
CDR3 DNA: TGCAGCGTAGAGACAGGAGGCTATGGCTACACCTTC
CDR3 protein: CSVETGGYGYTF

V gene: TRBV5-1
J gene: TRBJ1-1
clone size: -
D gene: -
CDR3 DNA: TGCGCCAGCAGCTTGAGGTCTGGGGTCGGGCCGAACACTGAAGCTTTCTTT
CDR3 protein: CASSLRSGVGPNTEAFF

V gene: TRBV27
J gene: TRBJ2-1
clone size: -
D gene: -
CDR3 DNA: TGTGCCAGCAGTTGGCGTGGTGAGCAGTTCTTC
CDR3 protein: CASSWRGEQFF

V gene: TRBV18
J gene: TRBJ1-1
clone size: -
D gene: -
CDR3 DNA: TGTGCCAGCTCGCTAGACAGAACGAACACTGAAGCTTTCTTT
CDR3 protein: CASSLDRTNTEAFF

V gene: TRBV9
J gene: TRBJ2-2
clone size: -
D gene: -
CDR3 DNA: TGTGCCAGCAGCGTCCGCACGGGGGCGAACACCGGGGAGCTGTTTTTT
CDR3 protein: CASSVRTGANTGELFF

V gene: TRBV5-6
J gene: TRBJ2-7
clone size: -
D gene: -
CDR3 DNA: TGTGCCAGCAGCTTGGGGCTAGCGTTGTACGAGCAGTACTTC
CDR3 protein: CASSLGLALYEQYF

V gene: TRBV4-1
J gene: TRBJ2-2
clone size: -
D gene: -
CDR3 DNA: TGCGCCGCCAGCAATTCACGGGGGAATACCGGGGAGCTGTTTTTT
CDR3 protein: CAASNSRGNTGELFF

V gene: TRBV11-2
J gene: TRBJ2-2
clone size: -
D gene: -
CDR3 DNA: TGTGCCAGCAGCTTAGAACGTCTGTACGGCACCGGGGAGCTGTTTTTT
CDR3 protein: CASSLERLYGTGELFF

V gene: TRBV29-1
J gene: TRBJ2-6
clone size: -
D gene: TRBD1
CDR3 DNA: TGCAGCGTTGCCAGGTTGGGACAGGGGGCTGGGGCCAACGTCCTGACTTTC
CDR3 protein: CSVARLGQGAGANVLTF

V gene: TRBV28
J gene: TRBJ2-7
clone size: -
D gene: -
CDR3 DNA: TGTGCCAGCCGCGGCGGGCCTACCTTCAGCGATCGGTTCTACGAGCAGTACTTC
CDR3 protein: CASRGGPTFSDRFYEQYF

V gene: TRBV7-2
J gene: TRBJ2-1
clone size: -
D gene: TRBD2
CDR3 DNA: TGTGCCAGCAGCTTACGGTGGCGGGGGAGCTCCTACAATGAGCAGTTCTTC
CDR3 protein: CASSLRWRGSSYNEQFF

V gene: TRBV29-1
J gene: TRBJ1-6
clone size: -
D gene: -
CDR3 DNA: TGCAGCGTAAGAGGGAGCTCCTATAATTCACCCCTCCACTTT
CDR3 protein: CSVRGSSYNSPLHF

V gene: TRBV7-9
J gene: TRBJ2-3
clone size: -
D gene: -
CDR3 DNA: TGTGCCAGCAGCTTAGAACAGTTTGATACGCAGTATTTT
CDR3 protein: CASSLEQFDTQYF

V gene: TRBV7-3
J gene: TRBJ2-3
clone size: -
D gene: TRBD1
CDR3 DNA: TGTGCCAGCAGCCCTCGGACAGGGTGGAGGGACACAGATACGCAGTATTTT
CDR3 protein: CASSPRTGWRDTDTQYF

V gene: TRBV6-5
J gene: TRBJ1-2
clone size: once
D gene: -
CDR3 DNA: TGTGCCAGCAGCCGCGTCGGGGGTGGCTACACCTTC
CDR3 protein: CASSRVGGGYTF

V gene: TRBV5-1
J gene: TRBJ2-2
clone size: few
D gene: -
CDR3 DNA: TGCGCCAGCAGATTGTTAGTGAACACCGGGGAGCTGTTTTTT
CDR3 protein: CASRLLVNTGELFF

V gene: TRBV2
J gene: TRBJ2-7
clone size: few
D gene: -
CDR3 DNA: TGTGCCAGCAGTGAAGCGCTTCTTCCCTTGCACGAGCAGTACTTC
CDR3 protein: CASSEALLPLHEQYF

V gene: TRBV15
J gene: TRBJ2-5
clone size: -
D gene: -
CDR3 DNA: TGTGCCACCAGCAGAGAGCGCGGGGCGGCAGGGGGAGAGACCCAGTACTTC
CDR3 protein: CATSRERGAAGGETQYF

V gene: TRBV28
J gene: TRBJ1-2
clone size: few
D gene: -
CDR3 DNA: TGTGCCAGCAGTCCCGAGGGAAGAGCTAACTATGGCTACACCTTC
CDR3 protein: CASSPEGRANYGYTF

V gene: TRBV11-2
J gene: TRBJ1-1
clone size: -
D gene: TRBD1
CDR3 DNA: TGTGCCAGCAGCCCGGGACAGGGCGGGGGGACTGAAGCTTTCTTT
CDR3 protein: CASSPGQGGGTEAFF

V gene: TRBV6-5
J gene: TRBJ1-2
clone size: -
D gene: TRBD1
CDR3 DNA: TGTGCCAGCAGTTACGCTACAGGGGGATATGGCTACACCTTC
CDR3 protein: CASSYATGGYGYTF